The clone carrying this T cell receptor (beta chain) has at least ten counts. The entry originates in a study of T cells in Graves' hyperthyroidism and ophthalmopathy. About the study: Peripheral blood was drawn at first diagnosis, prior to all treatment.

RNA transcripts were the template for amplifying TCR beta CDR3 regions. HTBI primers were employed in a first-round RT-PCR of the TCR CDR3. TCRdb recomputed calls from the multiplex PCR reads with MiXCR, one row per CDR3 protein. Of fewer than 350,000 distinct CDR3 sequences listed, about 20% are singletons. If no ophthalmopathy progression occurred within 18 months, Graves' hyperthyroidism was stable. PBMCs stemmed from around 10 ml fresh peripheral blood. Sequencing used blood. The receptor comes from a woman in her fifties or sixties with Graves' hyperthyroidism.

The CDR3 here is CASSRGQGYQETQYF. Here the CDR3 DNA reads TGTGCCAGCAGCCGAGGACAGGGGTACCAAGAGACCCAGTACTTC. The genes are TRBV11-2 and TRBJ2-5; 9 bases agree with TRBD1. After removal of 5 bases from V and 0 bases from J, the junction contained 4 bases not matched to a gene. Germline V CDR1 and CDR2: SGHAT, FQNNGV. The CDR3 is made up of 15 amino acids.